The present T cell receptor (beta chain) was sequenced within a study of PD-L1 blockade in urothelial cancer. Time point noted: pretreatment peripheral blood. Synthetic TCR analog templates were spiked into each PCR. Sequencing used immunoSEQ multiplex PCR; TCRdb keeps in-frame clones, though not all of them. The table shows tens of thousands of clones, with 70% to 90% occurring only once. Germline values: CDR1 MDHEN, CDR2 SYDVKM. The CDR3 consists of 14 residues. V trimming: 2 bases; J trimming: 5 bases; junction bases outside the gene matches: 3. The J gene is TRBJ1-5, the V gene TRBV28, with 7 bases lining up with TRBD1. The material was PBMCs, obtained around atezolizumab (anti-PD-L1) treatment. The TCR sequence derives from a donor at least 40 years old with urothelial cancer. The CDR3 nucleotides are TGTGCCAGCAGTTTAGGGCAGGGGGATCAGCCCCAGCATTTT. Translating gives CASSLGQGDQPQHF.